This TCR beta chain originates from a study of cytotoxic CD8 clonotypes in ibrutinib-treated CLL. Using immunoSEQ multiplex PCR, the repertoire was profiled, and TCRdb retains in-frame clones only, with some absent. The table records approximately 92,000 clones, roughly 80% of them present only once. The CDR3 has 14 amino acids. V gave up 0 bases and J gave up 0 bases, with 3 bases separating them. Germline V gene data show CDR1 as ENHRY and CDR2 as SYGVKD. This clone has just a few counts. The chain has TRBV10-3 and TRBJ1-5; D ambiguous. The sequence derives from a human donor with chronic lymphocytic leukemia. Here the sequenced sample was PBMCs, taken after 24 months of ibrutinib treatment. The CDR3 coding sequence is TGTGCCATCAGTGAGTCGTATAGCAATCAGCCCCAGCATTTT. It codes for CAISESYSNQPQHF.